This TCR beta chain was captured by sequencing in a study of cytomegalovirus exposure and HLA in healthy donors. Turning to the study itself: HLA-typed donors contributed 65 million to 95 million unique TCRs, which were held in an early data release.

The PCR was carried out with 60 Vbeta primers and 13 Jbeta primers. Measured with immunoSEQ multiplex PCR; TCRdb has only the in-frame clones, and not every one. Here the sample spans about 150,000 clones, around 57% being singletons. CDR3 length: 14 amino acids. Germline V gives CDR1 SGHTA, CDR2 FQGNSA. J lost 2 bases, V lost 5 bases, and 2 bases had no gene match. This clone was observed a few times. The antigen is not known. Findings of the study overall: Across donors, sequencing depth was assumed by presence/absence analyses to be roughly uniform. In a later analysis, at a false discovery rate of 0.05, over 15,000 TCR beta sequences were associated with HLA alleles. As a later analysis showed, a missense DCLRE1C variant was linked to trimming of TCR beta V- and J-genes.

The source material was PBMCs. This chain joins TRBV7-2 and TRBJ1-5; 8 nucleotides agree with TRBD1. This clonotype was obtained from a male donor in good health and CMV-seronegative. CDR3 nucleotide sequence: TGTGCCAGCAGCGAACAGGGGGGCAATCAGCCCCAGCATTTT. Its protein is CASSEQGGNQPQHF.